This T cell receptor beta chain appears in the sequencing data of a study of T-cell reconstitution after alpha-beta-depleted transplantation in children. The length of the CDR3 is 17 residues. From germline, CDR1 is SGHAT and CDR2 FQDESV (reference sequence). Trimming cost V 4 bases and J 1 base; bases outside gene matches: 10. This clonotype appeared many times. Its cognate antigen is unknown. Unique molecular identifiers were incorporated into the prepared TCRbeta library. TCRdb passed the PCR reads through MiXCR, listing each CDR3 protein once. Altogether nearly 250,000 distinct CDR3 sequences are present, approximately 8% being singletons, with the ten largest covering almost 6.5%. Overall study results and limits: By one year post-transplant, T-cell counts and diversity largely arose from T cells that were newly produced. At around two months after transplant, the alpha-beta T cells were reportedly derived from several hundred expanded clones that came from non-depleted graft cells. Day-60 TCRbeta diversity that was high in some patients was derived from surviving recipient T cells and thymic progenitors.

The receptor comes from a male patient between 5 and 17 years old who had a stem cell transplant for acute lymphoblastic leukemia, so the T cells may come from the graft donor. J is TRBJ2-1 and V is TRBV11-1; 7 positions match TRBD2. The specimen comprised PBMCs, mostly from graft donor cells, sampled 180 days after TCRalphabeta/CD19-depleted stem cell transplant. The CDR3 spells CASSWSWTGGSYNEQFF. CDR3 nucleotides: TGTGCCAGCAGCTGGTCCTGGACGGGGGGTTCCTACAATGAGCAGTTCTTC.